Listed below are T cell receptor beta chains from one sample, sequenced in a study of blood T cell repertoires in COVID-19. The repertoire was sequenced with immunoSEQ multiplex PCR; TCRdb's copy has only in-frame clones and lacks some. The sample contains around 150,000 clones, approximately 80% of which appear only once. Sequencing was done on a sample of peripheral blood. The receptors come from a woman aged 80 or over with acute or convalescent COVID-19. Both conserved end residues are part of each CDR3. The D gene is left open where the match is weak. Only part of the rows carry a size: once, few, many, or a class if the clone is expanded.

d_gene,j_gene,v_gene,len,abundance,CDR3nt,CDR3aa
TRBD1,TRBJ2-1,TRBV19,15,NA,TGTGCCAGTAGCGGGGACAGGGCGAGCTACAATGAGCAGTTCTTC,CASSGDRASYNEQFF
NA,TRBJ2-7,TRBV5-1,12,NA,TGCGCCAGCAGCTTGGACGGGTACGAGCAGTACTTC,CASSLDGYEQYF
NA,TRBJ2-7,TRBV20-1,12,NA,TGCAGTGCTAGTCTGGGAGTCTACGAGCAGTACTTC,CSASLGVYEQYF
NA,TRBJ1-1,TRBV2,13,once,TGTGCCAGCAGTACAGGGATGAACACTGAAGCTTTCTTT,CASSTGMNTEAFF
NA,TRBJ1-6,TRBV9,15,NA,TGTGCCAGCAGCGTAGCTCTAGGGGGTAATTCACCCCTCCACTTT,CASSVALGGNSPLHF
TRBD1,TRBJ1-1,TRBV15,13,NA,TGTGCCACCGGGACAGCGCATATGTCTGAAGCTTTCTTT,CATGTAHMSEAFF
NA,TRBJ1-3,TRBV15,12,NA,TGTGCCACCAGCAGAGATTCGAACACCATATATTTT,CATSRDSNTIYF
NA,TRBJ1-2,TRBV14,14,NA,TGTGCCAGCAGCCCTTCACCGGCGGGCTATGGCTACACCTTC,CASSPSPAGYGYTF
TRBD1,TRBJ1-4,TRBV5-1,15,NA,TGCGCCAGCAGCTTACAACAGGGGGCAGGCGAAAAACTGTTTTTT,CASSLQQGAGEKLFF
NA,TRBJ2-3,TRBV6-1,12,NA,TGTGCCAGCAGTGAGGCCCCGGATACGCAGTATTTT,CASSEAPDTQYF
TRBD1,TRBJ1-5,TRBV19,16,NA,TGTGCCAGTAGTCGCAGGGGGTGGCTGGAGGGTCAGCCCCAGCATTTT,CASSRRGWLEGQPQHF
NA,TRBJ1-4,TRBV7-9,15,NA,TGTGCCAGCAGCTTAGTGACCGGGACTAATGAAAAACTGTTTTTT,CASSLVTGTNEKLFF
TRBD2,TRBJ2-3,TRBV7-2,17,NA,TGTGCCAGCAGCTTAGTCCCACTCTTAGCGGGATCAGATACGCAGTATTTT,CASSLVPLLAGSDTQYF
TRBD2,TRBJ2-5,TRBV5-6,15,NA,TGTGCCAGCAGCGGGACTAGCGGGACCCAAGAGACCCAGTACTTC,CASSGTSGTQETQYF
TRBD1,TRBJ2-1,TRBV6-5,13,NA,TGTGCCAGCAGCATGGACAGGAACAATGAGCAGTTCTTC,CASSMDRNNEQFF
NA,TRBJ1-6,TRBV25-1,16,NA,TGTGCCAGCAGCCCATCCTGGGGAGGTTATAATTCACCCCTCCACTTT,CASSPSWGGYNSPLHF
TRBD1,TRBJ1-5,TRBV2,15,once,TGTGCCAGCAGTGGATTTGGGACAGGGTTCCAGCCCCAGCATTTT,CASSGFGTGFQPQHF
TRBD1,TRBJ2-2,TRBV5-1,16,once,TGCGCCAGCAGCTTGTTAGGACAGGGGACAATCGGGGAGCTGTTTTTT,CASSLLGQGTIGELFF
NA,TRBJ1-1,TRBV7-9,14,NA,TGTGCCAGCAGCTCTCCCCCCGGGGTGACTGAAGCTTTCTTT,CASSSPPGVTEAFF
TRBD1,TRBJ2-1,TRBV5-1,16,NA,TGCGCCAGCAGCCCATCGTCGGGGACAGGGACCTACGAGCAGTTCTTC,CASSPSSGTGTYEQFF
TRBD2,TRBJ2-1,TRBV6-4,16,NA,TGTGCCAGCAGTGACGCGACTAGCGGGAGAGGCAATGAGCAGTTCTTC,CASSDATSGRGNEQFF
TRBD2,TRBJ2-1,TRBV6-4,16,NA,TGTGCCAGCAGTGACTTTAGCGGGTCCTCCTACAATGAGCAGTTCTTC,CASSDFSGSSYNEQFF
TRBD2,TRBJ2-1,TRBV18,18,NA,TGTGCCAGCTCAGCTCCCGGGACTAGCCGAAGGGGGTACAATGAGCAGTTCTTC,CASSAPGTSRRGYNEQFF
NA,TRBJ1-1,TRBV21-1,14,NA,TGTGCCAGCAGCACAAAGGCGGGAAACACTGAAGCTTTCTTT,CASSTKAGNTEAFF
NA,TRBJ2-7,TRBV7-2,12,NA,TGTGCCATTGTTCAGGGGTCCTACGAGCAGTACTTC,CAIVQGSYEQYF
NA,TRBJ2-5,TRBV7-2,13,NA,TGTGCCAGCAGCTTTGGACAGAGGGAGACCCAGTACTTC,CASSFGQRETQYF
NA,TRBJ1-2,TRBV28,17,NA,TGTGCCAGCAGTTTATGGGGGGCGGGGGCCGAGGACTATGGCTACACCTTC,CASSLWGAGAEDYGYTF
NA,TRBJ1-1,TRBV5-1,14,NA,TGCGCCAGCAGCTTCGCGGCGGGTTCCACTGAAGCTTTCTTT,CASSFAAGSTEAFF
NA,TRBJ1-4,TRBV2,15,NA,TGTGCCAGCAGAAGAACGGGGTCCCCCAATGAAAAACTGTTTTTT,CASRRTGSPNEKLFF
NA,TRBJ1-5,TRBV30,13,NA,TGTGCCTGGAGATCTGGGGCCAATCAGCCCCAGCATTTT,CAWRSGANQPQHF
NA,TRBJ2-2,TRBV11-3,14,NA,TGTGCCAGCAGCCCCAAGCGCAGCACCGGGGAGCTGTTTTTT,CASSPKRSTGELFF
NA,TRBJ1-5,TRBV18,16,NA,TGTGCCAGCTCTCTCTCGGGACATGGCAGCAATCAGCCCCAGCATTTT,CASSLSGHGSNQPQHF
NA,TRBJ2-7,TRBV7-8,15,few,TGTGCCAGCAGCGTAGCCCGGGACATTATATACGAGCAGTACTTC,CASSVARDIIYEQYF
TRBD1,TRBJ1-2,TRBV7-2,13,NA,TGTGCCAGCAGCTTACGGGACAGGGGTGGCTACACCTTC,CASSLRDRGGYTF
TRBD1,TRBJ1-1,TRBV19,12,NA,TGTGCCAGTCGGGACAGGAGATATGAAGCTTTCTTT,CASRDRRYEAFF
TRBD1,TRBJ1-2,TRBV10-1,14,NA,TGCGCCAGCAGCGGGAACAGGGGCAGAGATGGCTACACCTTC,CASSGNRGRDGYTF
NA,TRBJ1-2,TRBV11-2,13,NA,TGTGCCAGCAGCTTAGCCGTACAGGGTGGCTACACCTTC,CASSLAVQGGYTF
TRBD1,TRBJ1-5,TRBV28,13,once,TGTGCCAGTGAACAGGGGGCCTATCAGCCCCAGCATTTT,CASEQGAYQPQHF
TRBD2,TRBJ2-1,TRBV5-1,15,few,TGCGCCAGCAGCTTTACACTAGCGGGAGCAAATGAGCAGTTCTTC,CASSFTLAGANEQFF
NA,TRBJ1-6,TRBV11-2,15,few,TGTGCCAGCAGTATAGGAGACAGTGGCTTTTCACCCCTCCACTTT,CASSIGDSGFSPLHF
TRBD1,TRBJ2-7,TRBV19,13,NA,TGTGCCAGTAAGAGGCAGGGGGTAAGCGAGCAGTACTTC,CASKRQGVSEQYF
TRBD1,TRBJ1-2,TRBV23-1,16,few,TGCGCCAGCAGTCCGCCCCCCGGACAGGGAGGGGATGGCTACACCTTC,CASSPPPGQGGDGYTF
TRBD2,TRBJ2-7,TRBV20-1,10,NA,TGCAGTGCGGGAGGGTTCGAGCAGTACTTC,CSAGGFEQYF
TRBD1,TRBJ1-3,TRBV2,14,NA,TGTGCCAGCAGACGACAGGGGGCTGGAAACACCATATATTTT,CASRRQGAGNTIYF
TRBD2,TRBJ2-2,TRBV7-9,15,NA,TGTGCCAGCAGCGTTAGCGGGGTAAAGACCGGGGAGCTGTTTTTT,CASSVSGVKTGELFF
TRBD1,TRBJ1-2,TRBV2,14,NA,TGTGCCAGCAGCCGACAGGGTGGGAAAGATGGCTACACCTTC,CASSRQGGKDGYTF
TRBD1,TRBJ2-7,TRBV2,13,NA,TGTGCCAGCAGGGGACAGGATACCTACGAGCAGTACTTC,CASRGQDTYEQYF
NA,TRBJ2-5,TRBV5-1,13,NA,TGCGCCAGCAGCATGACACCTCCAGAGACCCAGTACTTC,CASSMTPPETQYF
TRBD1,TRBJ1-6,TRBV7-2,14,medium-sized,TGTGCCAGCAGCTCGACAGGGCTTCCCTCACCCCTCCACTTT,CASSSTGLPSPLHF
NA,TRBJ2-2,TRBV5-1,14,NA,TGCGCCAGCAGCTTTCTTACCAGAACCGGGGAGCTGTTTTTT,CASSFLTRTGELFF
NA,TRBJ1-2,TRBV5-1,16,NA,TGCGCCAGCACTCTCATACCTACAGACGGGAGTCGGGGCTACACCTTC,CASTLIPTDGSRGYTF
TRBD1,TRBJ2-3,TRBV5-4,15,once,TGTGCCAGCAGCTTAGGAGACAGGGGCTCAGATACGCAGTATTTT,CASSLGDRGSDTQYF
TRBD1,TRBJ1-2,TRBV6-5,15,NA,TGTGCCAGCAGTTACTCAGGGGGCCCGGACTATGGCTACACCTTC,CASSYSGGPDYGYTF
NA,TRBJ1-1,TRBV5-1,14,NA,TGCGCCAGCAGCTTGGGACAGCTTGGCGCTGAAGCTTTCTTT,CASSLGQLGAEAFF
TRBD2,TRBJ2-1,TRBV27,13,NA,TGTGCCAGCAGGAGACTAGCGAGGAATGAGCAGTTCTTC,CASRRLARNEQFF
TRBD1,TRBJ2-4,TRBV28,13,NA,TGTGCCAGCAGAGGACAGGGCAGGGGCATTCAGTACTTC,CASRGQGRGIQYF